A single sample gave rise to the 11 T cell receptor beta chains below, sequenced in a study of CD8+ T cells in alopecia areata. Pooled cells of cutaneous lymph node origin were sorted on CD4, CD8alpha, NKG2D, NKG2ACE and other markers. The sequencing template was cDNA reverse transcribed from extracted RNA. Sequencing was performed with immunoSEQ multiplex PCR; in TCRdb, only in-frame clones are kept and a portion is missing. This sample has about 300,000 clones, each found more than once. The sequenced sample consisted of CD4+ T cells sorted from a lymph node. The receptors were sampled from a C3H/HeJ mouse with alopecia areata. As its MHC haplotype, the strain has H2-k.

This clone was seen ten or more times. These gene names are mouse names. Read coverage stops 4 residues before the CDR3 terminus; the germline J gene supplies the remainder. The chain links TRBV17 to TRBJ2-3; D uncertain. Trimming shortened V by 1 base and J by 0 bases, and 5 bases separated the two germline ends. The CDR3 totals 14 residues. The germline V gene has CDR1 MNHDT and CDR2 YYDKIL. Here the CDR3 reads CASSRVGSAETLYF. Partial CDR3 DNA: TGTGCTAGCAGTAGAGTGGGTAGTGCAGAA.

Notes on this clone: Each gene name is a mouse one. Coverage ceases 4 residues before the CDR3 finishes, and the germline J gene fills in the end. This sample includes further DNA sequences coding for the same CDR3. The chain combines TRBV19 with TRBJ2-1; 7 bases agree with TRBD1. CDR1 is FNHDT, CDR2 SITEND, per germline (reference sequence). This CDR3 has 15 residues. J was trimmed by 0 bases and V by 0 bases; bases with no gene match: 0. The CDR3 bases that were read are TGTGCCAGCAGTATAGACAGGGGTAACTATGCT. It specifies CASSIDRGNYA. The whole CDR3 sequence is CASSIDRGNYAEQFF.

Remarks on this clone: Gene and germline names: mouse. The sequenced fragment ends 4 residues before the CDR3 boundary, so the rest is inferred from the germline J gene. This rearrangement joins TRBV13-1 to TRBJ2-2; 9 bases agree with TRBD2. The germline CDR1 and CDR2 sequences are NSHNY and SYGAGN. Trimming removed 0 bases from V and 4 bases from J; junction bases left unmatched: 4. This CDR3 spans 16 amino acids. The part of the CDR3 DNA that was read is TGTGCCAGCAGTGATGCTTGGGGGGGCAGCACCGGG. Protein: CASSDAWGGSTG. The complete CDR3 sequence is CASSDAWGGSTGQLYF.

This clone was seen a handful of times. The genes and germline here are from mouse. The CDR3 end falls 4 residues outside the read, so it is completed with the germline J gene. V and J are TRBV31 and TRBJ2-2, with 9 bases that match TRBD2. The CDR3 is 15 residues long. After removal of 3 bases from V and 3 bases from J, the junction contained 5 bases not matched to a gene. Germline CDR1 and CDR2: GKSSPN and SITVG. The DNA read from the CDR3 is TGTGCCTGGAGCCGGGGACTGGGAGACACCGGG. Translating gives CAWSRGLGDTG. The full CDR3 is CAWSRGLGDTGQLYF.

In the case of this clone: The listed genes are named as in mouse. Read coverage stops 4 residues before the CDR3 terminus; the germline J gene supplies the remainder. The chain recombines TRBV12-1 with TRBJ2-1; TRBD2 agrees at 10 bases. The CDR3 has 17 residues. The V gene's germline CDR1 is SGHSN and CDR2 HYEKVE. V was pared by 2 bases and J by 0 bases, with 6 bases of the junction left unmatched. The CDR3 DNA, read in part, is TGTGCCAGCTCTCCCTCGACTGGGGGGACTAACTATGCT. This gives the protein CASSPSTGGTNYA. In full, the CDR3 reads CASSPSTGGTNYAEQFF.

About this clone: Gene names refer to mouse genes. The read falls 4 residues short of the CDR3 end, and the missing part is taken from the germline J gene. The same CDR3 arises from other DNA sequences in this sample as well. The rearrangement joins TRBV31 to TRBJ2-5; TRBD2 might be the D (7 bases). Germline V lookup: CDR1 GKSSPN, CDR2 SITVG. There are 13 residues in the CDR3. The part of the CDR3 DNA that was read is TGTGCCTGGAGTCTAGGGGGGGAGGAC. Amino acids: CAWSLGGED. The full CDR3 reads CAWSLGGEDTQYF.

Comment on this clone: Each gene name is a mouse one. With the read ending 4 residues before the CDR3 end, the germline J gene is used to fill in that end. V usage is TRBV19 and J usage is TRBJ2-1; 9 bases line up with TRBD1. This CDR3 is built from 15 residues. Germline CDR1 FNHDT, CDR2 SITEND (reference sequence). Unmatched junction bases numbered 5, after V lost 4 bases and J lost 3 bases. The CDR3 spells CASSLGQGIYAEQFF. CDR3 bases read: TGTGCCAGCAGTCTCGGACAGGGGATCTATGCT.

There are a few counts of this clone. The gene names here belong to mouse. The observed sequence ends 4 residues before the CDR3 terminus, with the missing tail filled in from the germline J gene. The chain links TRBV13-1 to TRBJ2-3; 10 positions match TRBD2. The CDR3 totals 18 residues. The junction had 9 bases not matched to a gene; V was cut back by 2 bases and J by 0 bases. Per germline, CDR1 NSHNY and CDR2 SYGAGN. CDR3 bases read: TGTGCCAGCAGTGACCCCCCCGGGGACTGGGGTAGTGCAGAA. Encoded protein: CASSDPPGDWGSAE. The whole CDR3 reads CASSDPPGDWGSAETLYF.

In regard to this clone: Mouse gene names and germline throughout. CDR3 sequence reads: CAWSPGLGGRYAEQFF. CDR3 bases read: TGTGCCTGGAGTCCGGGACTGGGGGGGCGCTATGCT. The chain couples TRBV31 to TRBJ2-1; 14 bases match TRBD2. The CDR3 end lies 4 residues beyond the end of the read and is filled in from the germline J gene. Unmatched junction bases numbered 2, after V lost 1 base and J lost 3 bases. Germline V gene sequence: CDR1 GKSSPN, CDR2 SITVG. The CDR3 totals 16 residues.

A few counts support this clone. All gene names here are mouse names. The read terminates 4 residues ahead of where the CDR3 ends, so the germline J gene completes it. The V and J genes are TRBV13-2 and TRBJ2-7; unclear D gene. V was clipped by 4 bases and J by 0 bases, with 2 bases between them. The germline V gene has CDR1 NNHNN and CDR2 SYGAGS (reference sequence). This CDR3 contains 11 residues. Partial CDR3 DNA: TGTGCCAGCGGTCTCTCCTAT. Translated: CASGLSY. Given in full, the CDR3 is CASGLSYEQYF.

A few counts support this clone. Gene names denote mouse genes. The read terminates 4 residues before the CDR3 end, so the remaining end is supplied by the germline J gene. This rearrangement joins TRBV5 to TRBJ2-5; 8 bases agree with TRBD2. Unmatched junction bases numbered 8, after V lost 0 bases and J lost 0 bases. This CDR3 spans 18 amino acids. Germline V lookup: CDR1 LGHNA, CDR2 YNLKQL (reference sequence). The CDR3 loop reads CASSQDRAGGFNQDTQYF. CDR3 DNA (partial): TGTGCCAGCAGCCAAGATCGGGCTGGGGGGTTTAACCAAGAC.